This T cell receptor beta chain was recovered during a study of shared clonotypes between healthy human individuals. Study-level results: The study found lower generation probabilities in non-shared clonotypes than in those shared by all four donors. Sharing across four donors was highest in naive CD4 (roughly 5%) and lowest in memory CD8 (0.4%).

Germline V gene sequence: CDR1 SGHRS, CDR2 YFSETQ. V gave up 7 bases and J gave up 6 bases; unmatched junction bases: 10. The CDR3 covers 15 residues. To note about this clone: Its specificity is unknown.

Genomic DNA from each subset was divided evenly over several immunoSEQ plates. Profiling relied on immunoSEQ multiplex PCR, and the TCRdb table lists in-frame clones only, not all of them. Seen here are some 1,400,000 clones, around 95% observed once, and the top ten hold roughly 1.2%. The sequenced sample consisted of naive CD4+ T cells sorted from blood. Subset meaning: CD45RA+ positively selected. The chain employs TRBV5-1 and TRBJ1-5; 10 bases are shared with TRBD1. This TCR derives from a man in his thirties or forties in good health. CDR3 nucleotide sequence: TGCGCCAGCCACCAGACAGGGGGCGCCGGTCAGCCCCAGCATTTT. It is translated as CASHQTGGAGQPQHF.